Listed below are T cell receptor beta chains from one sample, sequenced in a study of shared clonotypes between healthy human individuals. The data were produced by immunoSEQ multiplex PCR, yet TCRdb's version contains in-frame clones alone and is incomplete. Of approximately 470,000 clones in the sample, approximately 84% were seen once. Sequencing used PBMCs. Receptor source: a woman in her forties in good health. Some clones in this sample may be carry-over from other donors' samples. Both conserved end residues are part of each CDR3. The order of the fields is V gene, J gene, D gene, CDR3 protein. D genes are given only for firm matches.

v_call: TRBV6-1
j_call: TRBJ2-7
d_call: NA
cdr3_aa: CASTSGTDYYEQYF

v_call: TRBV4-1
j_call: TRBJ1-2
d_call: NA
cdr3_aa: CASSQVRNQGPNLYGYTF

v_call: TRBV11-2
j_call: TRBJ2-2
d_call: NA
cdr3_aa: CASSPLIANTGELFF

v_call: TRBV4-3
j_call: TRBJ2-1
d_call: NA
cdr3_aa: CASSQDVLELAVGVGYNEQFF

v_call: TRBV19
j_call: TRBJ2-1
d_call: TRBD2
cdr3_aa: CASSPSGIAYNEQFF

v_call: TRBV7-6
j_call: TRBJ1-6
d_call: NA
cdr3_aa: CASSLNEGSNSPLHF

v_call: TRBV28
j_call: TRBJ1-2
d_call: TRBD1
cdr3_aa: CASSLVGTGFYGYTF

v_call: TRBV6-6
j_call: TRBJ2-7
d_call: NA
cdr3_aa: CASSPPRTGTQYEQYF

v_call: TRBV14
j_call: TRBJ2-2
d_call: TRBD2
cdr3_aa: CASSPGLLTGELFF

v_call: TRBV9
j_call: TRBJ2-7
d_call: NA
cdr3_aa: CASSVATGSYEQYF

v_call: TRBV5-6
j_call: TRBJ2-7
d_call: NA
cdr3_aa: CASSPGPIYEQYF

v_call: TRBV28
j_call: TRBJ2-1
d_call: NA
cdr3_aa: CASSFASYNEQFF

v_call: TRBV29-1
j_call: TRBJ1-3
d_call: NA
cdr3_aa: CSVESGRPVNTIYF

v_call: TRBV2
j_call: TRBJ2-1
d_call: TRBD2
cdr3_aa: CASSPGLALYEQFF

v_call: TRBV15
j_call: TRBJ1-4
d_call: NA
cdr3_aa: CATSRDRDTGEKLFF

v_call: TRBV30
j_call: TRBJ1-6
d_call: TRBD1
cdr3_aa: CATTGSSYNSPLHF

v_call: TRBV9
j_call: TRBJ1-1
d_call: TRBD1
cdr3_aa: CASSTRPGQGAYGEAFF

v_call: TRBV27
j_call: TRBJ2-1
d_call: TRBD2
cdr3_aa: CASSLGTSGSNEQFF